Following are 28 T cell receptor beta chains from one sample sequenced in a study of shared clonotypes between healthy human individuals. TCRdb's table, derived via immunoSEQ multiplex PCR, lists solely in-frame clones and lacks some. The table has about 2.1 million clones, around 93% seen once. Naive-designated CD8 cells lacked CD45RO, were positively enriched for CCR7, and omitted terminally differentiated effector memory CD45RA+ cells. Material: naive CD8+ T cells from PBMCs. The receptors come from a man between 18 and 29 years old in good health. Some clones in this sample may be carry-over from other donors' samples.

The J gene is TRBJ2-2, the V gene TRBV13; 8 positions match TRBD2. Germline loops: CDR1 PRHDT, CDR2 FYEKMQ (reference sequence). With V trimmed by 5 bases and J by 5 bases, 13 bases remained unmatched. This CDR3 has 17 amino acids. The CDR3 sequence: CASSRRLDGRVTGELFF. The CDR3 DNA sequence: TGTGCCAGCAGCCGACGACTAGACGGGAGGGTAACCGGGGAGCTGTTTTTT. Full variable domain (missing parts from reference TRBV13 and TRBJ2-2): AAGVIQSPRHLIKEKRETATLKCYPIPRHDTVYWYQQGPGQDPQFLISFYEKMQSDKGSIPDRFSAQQFSDYHSELNMSSLELGDSALYFCASSRRLDGRVTGELFFGEGSRLTVL.

This clone was seen once. The junction departs from germline at one end; a sequencing error may be responsible. Other DNA variants within this sample encode the same CDR3. The chain recombines TRBV11-2 with TRBJ2-7, with no clear D. Germline CDR1 is SGHAT and CDR2 is FQNNGV. The CDR3 contains 13 residues. CDR3 amino acids: CASSLEPGYEQYF. CDR3 nucleotides: TGTGCTAGCAGCTTAGAGCCGGGCTACGAGCAGTACTTC.

Comment on this clone: The sample holds other DNA sequences that translate to the same CDR3. The gene calls are TRBV28 and TRBJ2-1; no clear D gene. The germline V gene has CDR1 MDHEN and CDR2 SYDVKM. The CDR3 extends over 13 amino acids. With 5 bases removed from V and 3 bases from J, the gap between germline ends came to 8 bases. The CDR3 region is CASSLVGYNEQFF. Here the CDR3 DNA reads TGTGCCAGCAGTCTGGTAGGCTACAATGAGCAGTTCTTC.

The chain is built from TRBV27 and TRBJ1-2, with TRBD1 identical over 9 bases. The germline V gene has CDR1 MNHEY and CDR2 SMNVEV (reference sequence). The ends lost 7 bases at V and 4 bases at J; junction bases unmatched: 7. This CDR3 is built from 14 residues. The DNA of the CDR3 is TGTGCCAGCACTCCCGGGACAGGGCCCTATGGCTACACCTTC. Protein sequence: CASTPGTGPYGYTF.

The V call is TRBV9, the J call TRBJ2-1; 7 bases fit TRBD2. The V segment lost 4 bases and the J segment 5 bases; nucleotides outside the gene matches: 12. The germline V gene has CDR1 SGDLS and CDR2 YYNGEE. The CDR3 spans 16 residues. CDR3 loop: CASSPGGAPSHNEQFF. In DNA form, the CDR3 reads TGTGCCAGCAGCCCGGGGGGAGCGCCGTCCCACAATGAGCAGTTCTTC.

The chain couples TRBV7-3 to TRBJ2-7; D is uncertain. V was pared by 1 base and J by 2 bases, with 6 bases between. The CDR3 length is 13 residues. Germline V lookup: CDR1 SGHTA, CDR2 FQGTGA. The CDR3 sequence: CASSLNPTYEQYF. The CDR3 bases are TGTGCCAGCAGCTTAAACCCGACCTACGAGCAGTACTTC.

V and J are TRBV27 and TRBJ1-2; D is ambiguous. This CDR3 region has 14 residues. From germline, CDR1 is MNHEY and CDR2 SMNVEV (reference sequence). Between the trimmed V and J ends, which lost 2 bases and 4 bases, there was a span of 11 bases. The CDR3 coding sequence is TGTGCCAGCAGTTTAAAGTTCCTTTCCTATGGCTACACCTTC. Amino acid sequence: CASSLKFLSYGYTF.

The V gene is TRBV27, the J gene TRBJ2-5; 8 bases fit TRBD1. The V and J ends lost 5 bases and 4 bases, in that order; junction bases with no gene match: 3. This CDR3 is 13 amino acids long. Germline V lookup: CDR1 MNHEY, CDR2 SMNVEV (reference sequence). The CDR3: CASSVDRGETQYF. The CDR3 nucleotides are TGTGCCAGCAGTGTCGACAGGGGAGAGACCCAGTACTTC.

The chain is built from TRBV5-1 and TRBJ1-1; D is uncertain. CDR1 and CDR2 (germline): SGHRS, YFSETQ. The CDR3 runs 17 residues. Trimming cost V 6 bases and J 4 bases, with 25 bases left between them. CDR3: CASTQERAGGSGTEAFF. For the CDR3, the DNA is TGCGCCAGCACCCAAGAAAGGGCAGGAGGGAGTGGCACTGAAGCTTTCTTT.

This clone was counted a single time. The chain has TRBV4-1 and TRBJ2-6; possible D gene TRBD2, 5 bases. Germline-derived CDR1 and CDR2 are MGHRA and YSYEKL. V shed 1 base and J shed 9 bases, with 7 bases lying between them. CDR3 length: 13 amino acids. The CDR3 coding sequence is TGCGCCAGCAGCCAAGTCGGGAACAACGTCCTGACTTTC. It is translated as CASSQVGNNVLTF.

This chain joins TRBV7-9 and TRBJ2-1, with 11 bases lining up with TRBD1. This CDR3 region has 15 residues. The V segment lost 5 bases and the J segment 3 bases; nucleotides outside the gene matches: 3. In germline, CDR1 is SEHNR, CDR2 FQNEAQ (reference sequence). As DNA, the CDR3 is TGTGCCAGCAGCGGGGACAGGGGGTACTACAATGAGCAGTTCTTC. It codes for CASSGDRGYYNEQFF. The whole variable domain, remainder taken from reference TRBV7-9 and TRBJ2-1, is DTGVSQNPRHKITKRGQNVTFRCDPISEHNRLYWYRQTLGQGPEFLTYFQNEAQLEKSRLLSDRFSAERPKGSFSTLEIQRTEQGDSAMYLCASSGDRGYYNEQFFGPGTRLTVL.

This chain joins TRBV2 and TRBJ1-1, with D maybe TRBD1 (5 bases). The V end lost 8 bases, the J end lost 4 bases, and 17 bases lay between the germline ends. The V gene's germline CDR1 is SNHLY and CDR2 FYNNEI. The CDR3 consists of 14 residues. CDR3 coding DNA: TGTGCCAGCCATTCCAACCTAGGGGCCACTGAAGCTTTCTTT. It translates to CASHSNLGATEAFF.

This sequence joins TRBV25-1 and TRBJ1-1; a possible D gene is TRBD1 (6 bases). The CDR3 runs to 15 residues. The V end lost 1 base, the J end lost 1 base, and 10 bases lay between the germline ends. The germline gives CDR1 MGHDK, CDR2 SYGVNS. CDR3 DNA: TGTGCCAGCAGTGAATCAAAGGGGGGGAACACTGAAGCTTTCTTT. Translating it yields CASSESKGGNTEAFF.

V usage is TRBV7-6 and J usage is TRBJ2-6; no reliable D call. The CDR3 runs to 18 residues. V gave up 1 base and J gave up 2 bases, with 15 bases separating them. Germline assignment: CDR1 SGHVS and CDR2 FNYEAQ. The CDR3, as DNA: TGTGCCAGCAGCTTAGATGCGTCCGGAGCGCCTGGGGCCAACGTCCTGACTTTC. Its protein product is CASSLDASGAPGANVLTF.

This chain joins TRBV13 and TRBJ2-1; 7 nucleotides align to TRBD1. The CDR3 has 17 residues. The germline gives CDR1 PRHDT, CDR2 FYEKMQ (reference sequence). V shed 5 bases and J 9 bases; nucleotides not matched to a gene: 19. This CDR3 is CASSPKAGQEVSGEQFF. The CDR3 coding sequence is TGTGCCAGCAGCCCGAAAGCCGGACAGGAGGTATCGGGTGAGCAGTTCTTC.

Concerning this clone: Additional DNA sequences in this sample encode the identical CDR3. The rearrangement uses TRBV28 and TRBJ2-7; TRBD1 agrees at 7 bases. Germline CDR1 reads MDHEN; CDR2 reads SYDVKM. V lost 3 bases to trimming and J lost 2 bases; unmatched junction nucleotides: 4. This CDR3 is 14 amino acids long. Here the CDR3 DNA reads TGTGCCAGCAGTTTGGGACAGCGACCCTACGAGCAGTACTTC. It encodes CASSLGQRPYEQYF.

In DNA form, the CDR3 reads TGTGCCTGGCTCCGGGACAGGGGCACCGGGGAGCTGTTTTTT. This sequence encodes CAWLRDRGTGELFF. The chain combines TRBV30 with TRBJ2-2; TRBD1 agrees at 10 bases. V was clipped by 5 bases and J by 4 bases; unmatched bases: 4. The CDR3 extends over 14 amino acids. Germline values: CDR1 GTSNPN, CDR2 SVGIG (reference sequence).

V and J are TRBV28 and TRBJ2-7, with D perhaps being TRBD1 or TRBD2 (5 bases each). The CDR3 totals 14 residues. Per the germline V gene, CDR1 is MDHEN and CDR2 is SYDVKM. Trimming removed 6 bases from V and 7 bases from J, with 19 bases in between. CDR3: CASRQSRESGEQYF. DNA for the CDR3: TGTGCCAGCAGACAATCCAGGGAGTCGGGAGAGCAGTACTTC.

The chain links TRBV4-1 to TRBJ2-5; weak D call: TRBD1 (6 bases). Trimming shortened V by 0 bases and J by 3 bases, and 20 bases separated the two germline ends. CDR1 is MGHRA and CDR2 is YSYEKL in the germline V gene. The CDR3 is made up of 18 amino acids. The CDR3 spells CASSQDDLVYRQEETQYF. CDR3 DNA: TGCGCCAGCAGCCAAGACGACCTGGTCTATAGACAGGAAGAGACCCAGTACTTC.

The chain employs TRBV7-9 and TRBJ2-7; tentatively, D is TRBD1 or TRBD2 (5 bases each). The germline CDR1 and CDR2 sequences are SEHNR and FQNEAQ (reference sequence). With 2 bases removed from V and 3 bases from J, the gap between germline ends came to 14 bases. There are 15 residues in the CDR3. In DNA form, the CDR3 reads TGTGCCAGCAGCTTAAGTTACGACAGCGGCTACGAGCAGTACTTC. This gives the protein CASSLSYDSGYEQYF.

The count of this clone is one. The rearrangement joins TRBV13 to TRBJ1-2; D is uncertain. The CDR3 extends over 15 amino acids. Trimming removed 0 bases at V and 0 bases at J, with 8 bases between. Per the germline V gene, CDR1 is PRHDT and CDR2 is FYEKMQ (reference sequence). In DNA, the CDR3 is TGTGCCAGCAGCTTAGGGGACCTGGCTAACTATGGCTACACCTTC. Its translation is CASSLGDLANYGYTF.

This rearrangement joins TRBV19 to TRBJ1-1; perhaps TRBD1 as D (6 bases). This CDR3 comprises 11 residues. Germline CDR1 is LNHDA and CDR2 is SQIVND (reference sequence). V was cut by 8 bases and J by 4 bases, with 8 bases left in between. The CDR3 loop is CASGRGTEAFF. In DNA, the CDR3 is TGTGCCAGTGGCAGGGGCACTGAAGCTTTCTTT.

The rearrangement joins TRBV30 to TRBJ2-1, with 9 bases identical to TRBD2. CDR1 is GTSNPN and CDR2 is SVGIG in the germline V gene (reference sequence). The length of the CDR3 is 14 residues. J gave up 3 bases and V 3 bases, and 3 bases lay outside the gene matches. The CDR3, as DNA: TGTGCCTGGAGGCTTAGCGGGAGCTACAATGAGCAGTTCTTC. This encodes CAWRLSGSYNEQFF.

The chain combines TRBV28 with TRBJ1-2; a possible D gene is TRBD1 (5 bases). The V gene lost 4 bases and the J gene lost 2 bases, with 20 bases spanning the gap. Looked up from germline, CDR1 is MDHEN and CDR2 is SYDVKM. The CDR3 runs to 17 residues. The CDR3 loop is CASSSPLKGQGNYGYTF. CDR3 nucleotide sequence: TGTGCCAGCAGTTCCCCCCTAAAAGGACAAGGAAACTATGGCTACACCTTC.

This clone has a single count. The chain joins TRBV6-1 to TRBJ2-2; 9 nucleotides align to TRBD1. Germline V lookup: CDR1 MNHNS, CDR2 SASEGT. CDR3 length equals 16 residues. V gave up 2 bases and J gave up 2 bases; unmatched junction bases: 3. This CDR3 reads CASSELDRGNTGELFF. The CDR3 DNA follows: TGTGCCAGCAGTGAACTGGACAGGGGAAACACCGGGGAGCTGTTTTTT.

The chain recombines TRBV7-9 with TRBJ2-5; 11 nucleotides align to TRBD2. The DNA end is a closer match to TRBJ2-7, so the J assignment may be wrong. This CDR3 is 15 amino acids long. Germline V gene lookup returns CDR1 SEHNR and CDR2 FQNEAQ (reference sequence). This CDR3 reads CASSSTSGSEYEQYF. CDR3 nucleotides: TGTGCCAGCAGCTCAACTAGCGGGAGCGAGTACGAGCAGTACTTC.

The CDR3 DNA follows: TGTGCCAGCAGCTTTTTGGGAGGCACAGATACGCAGTATTTT. Its protein is CASSFLGGTDTQYF. The chain couples TRBV11-2 to TRBJ2-3, with D possibly being TRBD2 (5 bases). Trimming shortened V by 3 bases and J by 1 base, and 8 bases separated the two germline ends. This CDR3 is built from 14 residues. Germline V gene lookup returns CDR1 SGHAT and CDR2 FQNNGV.

The chain has TRBV5-4 and TRBJ2-7; 8 bases map to TRBD1. V lost 4 bases, J lost 4 bases, and 10 bases stayed unmatched. This CDR3 region has 15 residues. In germline, CDR1 is SGHNT, CDR2 YYREEE (reference sequence). The CDR3 region has the DNA TGTGCCAGCAGCGGGACAGGAGGCGATACTTACGAGCAGTACTTC. It yields the protein CASSGTGGDTYEQYF.